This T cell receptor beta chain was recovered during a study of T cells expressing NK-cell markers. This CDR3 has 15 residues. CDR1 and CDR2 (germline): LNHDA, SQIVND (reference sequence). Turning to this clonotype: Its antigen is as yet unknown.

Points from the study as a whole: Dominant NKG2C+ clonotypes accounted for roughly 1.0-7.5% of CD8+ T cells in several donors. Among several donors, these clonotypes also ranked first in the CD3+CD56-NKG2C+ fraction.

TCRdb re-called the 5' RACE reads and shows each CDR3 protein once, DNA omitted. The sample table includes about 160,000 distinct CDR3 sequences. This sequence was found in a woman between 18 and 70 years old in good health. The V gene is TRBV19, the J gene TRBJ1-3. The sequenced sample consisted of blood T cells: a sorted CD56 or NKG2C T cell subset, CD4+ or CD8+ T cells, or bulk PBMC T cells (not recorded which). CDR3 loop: CASSTGSSSGNTIYF.